Here is one T cell receptor (beta chain) with its context. The sample is drawn from a study of blood T cell repertoires in COVID-19. Across the study: Whether acute or convalescent, the COVID-19 samples came from the United States, Italy and Spain.

Across about two dozen US areas, participants ranged in age from about 18 to 90 years. TCRdb keeps only in-frame clones here, not all; method: immunoSEQ multiplex PCR. This table holds a few hundred thousand clones, 70% to 90% found once. Losses at the gene ends were 5 bases for V and 3 bases for J; bases not matched to a gene: 4. This CDR3 is built from 13 residues. Sequenced input: PBMCs or T cells enriched from blood (not recorded which). This TCR was sampled from a woman in her twenties or thirties who had recovered from COVID-19. This chain connects TRBV12-3 or TRBV12-4 to TRBJ2-7, with 7 nucleotides matching TRBD2. For the CDR3, the DNA is TGTGCCAGCAGTCGACTAGCAGGCTACGAGCAGTACTTC. Protein sequence: CASSRLAGYEQYF.